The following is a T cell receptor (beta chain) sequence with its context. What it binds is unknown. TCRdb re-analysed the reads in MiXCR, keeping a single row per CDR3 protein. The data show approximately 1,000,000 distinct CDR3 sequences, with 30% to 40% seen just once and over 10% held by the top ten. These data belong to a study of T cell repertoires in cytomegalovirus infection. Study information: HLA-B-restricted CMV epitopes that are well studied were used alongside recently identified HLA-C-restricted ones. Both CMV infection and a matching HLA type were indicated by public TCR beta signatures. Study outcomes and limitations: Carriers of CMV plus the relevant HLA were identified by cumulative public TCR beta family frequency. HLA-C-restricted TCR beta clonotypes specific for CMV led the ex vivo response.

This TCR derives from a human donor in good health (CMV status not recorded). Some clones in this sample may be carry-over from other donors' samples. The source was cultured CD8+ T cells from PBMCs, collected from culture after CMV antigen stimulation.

The CDR3 nucleotides are TGCGCCAGCAGTGAGTGGTCCTACGAGCAGTACTTC. This sequence encodes CASSEWSYEQYF. The chain couples TRBV10-2 to TRBJ2-7; unclear D gene. Trimming removed 1 base from V and 1 base from J, with 2 bases in between. Germline values: CDR1 WSHSY, CDR2 SAAADI. This CDR3 is 12 amino acids long.